Listed below are T cell receptor beta chains from one sample, sequenced in a study of blood T cell repertoires in COVID-19. Method: immunoSEQ multiplex PCR; TCRdb's copy keeps in-frame clones and lacks some. The sample holds 110,000 to 150,000 clones; approximately 87% are singletons and the top ten take roughly 10%. Sequencing input: PBMCs or T cells enriched from blood (not recorded which). These receptors originate from a man between 60 and 70 years old who had recovered from COVID-19. CDR3s include the opening cysteine and the closing phenylalanine or tryptophan. Each record gives: V gene, J gene, clone size, D gene, CDR3 protein, CDR3 DNA. A D gene is named only where the DNA matches it firmly. Only part of the rows carry a size: once, few, many, or a class if the clone is expanded.

v_call: TRBV14
j_call: TRBJ2-7
clone_size: .
d_call: .
cdr3_aa: CASSQDSGRAPYEQYF
cdr3_nt: TGTGCCAGCAGCCAAGATTCCGGCAGGGCCCCCTACGAGCAGTACTTC

v_call: TRBV6-5
j_call: TRBJ1-1
clone_size: .
d_call: .
cdr3_aa: CASLQGGGNTEAFF
cdr3_nt: TGTGCCAGCTTACAGGGCGGTGGGAACACTGAAGCTTTCTTT

v_call: TRBV7-8
j_call: TRBJ2-2
clone_size: .
d_call: .
cdr3_aa: CASSLGVAGTTGELFF
cdr3_nt: TGTGCCAGCAGCTTAGGGGTAGCAGGGACTACCGGGGAGCTGTTTTTT

v_call: TRBV6-5
j_call: TRBJ2-7
clone_size: .
d_call: .
cdr3_aa: CASSVAVSYEQYF
cdr3_nt: TGTGCCAGCAGCGTAGCGGTATCCTACGAGCAGTACTTC

v_call: TRBV2
j_call: TRBJ2-7
clone_size: .
d_call: .
cdr3_aa: CASISYEQYF
cdr3_nt: TGTGCCAGCATTAGCTACGAGCAGTACTTC

v_call: TRBV12-3/TRBV12-4
j_call: TRBJ1-2
clone_size: .
d_call: TRBD1
cdr3_aa: CASTGVSYGYTF
cdr3_nt: TGTGCCAGTACAGGGGTTAGCTATGGCTACACCTTC

v_call: TRBV28
j_call: TRBJ1-2
clone_size: .
d_call: TRBD1
cdr3_aa: CASGLLQGRGYGYTF
cdr3_nt: TGTGCCAGCGGTTTACTACAGGGGCGGGGCTATGGCTACACCTTC

v_call: TRBV7-9
j_call: TRBJ2-7
clone_size: .
d_call: .
cdr3_aa: CASSFQGFGEQYF
cdr3_nt: TGTGCCAGCAGCTTCCAGGGGTTTGGAGAGCAGTACTTC

v_call: TRBV6-5
j_call: TRBJ2-7
clone_size: .
d_call: TRBD1
cdr3_aa: CASNVQGSYEQYF
cdr3_nt: TGTGCCAGCAATGTACAGGGGTCCTACGAGCAGTACTTC

v_call: TRBV28
j_call: TRBJ2-5
clone_size: .
d_call: .
cdr3_aa: CASSLPRLETQYF
cdr3_nt: TGTGCCAGCAGTTTACCTAGACTGGAGACCCAGTACTTC

v_call: TRBV30
j_call: TRBJ1-1
clone_size: once
d_call: .
cdr3_aa: CAWSGRGNEAFF
cdr3_nt: TGTGCCTGGAGTGGGAGGGGTAATGAAGCTTTCTTT

v_call: TRBV2
j_call: TRBJ1-6
clone_size: once
d_call: .
cdr3_aa: CASSPTVAESPLHF
cdr3_nt: TGTGCCAGCAGTCCCACGGTGGCGGAATCACCCCTCCACTTT

v_call: TRBV28
j_call: TRBJ1-5
clone_size: .
d_call: .
cdr3_aa: CASTTWKSNQPQHF
cdr3_nt: TGTGCCAGCACGACATGGAAGAGCAATCAGCCCCAGCATTTT

v_call: TRBV28
j_call: TRBJ2-7
clone_size: .
d_call: TRBD2
cdr3_aa: CASSNSGRPLYEQYF
cdr3_nt: TGTGCCAGCAGTAACAGCGGGAGGCCCCTCTACGAGCAGTACTTC

v_call: TRBV9
j_call: TRBJ1-1
clone_size: .
d_call: .
cdr3_aa: CASSPTFGNTEAFF
cdr3_nt: TGTGCCAGCAGCCCGACTTTTGGTAACACTGAAGCTTTCTTT

v_call: TRBV30
j_call: TRBJ1-5
clone_size: .
d_call: .
cdr3_aa: CAWTLDPNQPQHF
cdr3_nt: TGTGCCTGGACCTTAGATCCCAATCAGCCCCAGCATTTT

v_call: TRBV13
j_call: TRBJ1-6
clone_size: .
d_call: TRBD1
cdr3_aa: CASSLGDRDNSPLHF
cdr3_nt: TGTGCCAGCAGCTTAGGGGACAGGGATAATTCACCCCTCCACTTT

v_call: TRBV5-1
j_call: TRBJ1-4
clone_size: .
d_call: .
cdr3_aa: CASSPLGREKLFF
cdr3_nt: TGCGCCAGCAGCCCTTTGGGGCGTGAAAAACTGTTTTTT

v_call: TRBV2
j_call: TRBJ1-5
clone_size: .
d_call: TRBD1
cdr3_aa: CASSDKTGGQPQHF
cdr3_nt: TGTGCCAGCAGTGATAAGACAGGGGGTCAGCCCCAGCATTTT

v_call: TRBV24-1
j_call: TRBJ2-2
clone_size: .
d_call: TRBD2
cdr3_aa: CATSRPGGGELFF
cdr3_nt: TGTGCCACCAGCCGTCCGGGGGGCGGGGAGCTGTTTTTT